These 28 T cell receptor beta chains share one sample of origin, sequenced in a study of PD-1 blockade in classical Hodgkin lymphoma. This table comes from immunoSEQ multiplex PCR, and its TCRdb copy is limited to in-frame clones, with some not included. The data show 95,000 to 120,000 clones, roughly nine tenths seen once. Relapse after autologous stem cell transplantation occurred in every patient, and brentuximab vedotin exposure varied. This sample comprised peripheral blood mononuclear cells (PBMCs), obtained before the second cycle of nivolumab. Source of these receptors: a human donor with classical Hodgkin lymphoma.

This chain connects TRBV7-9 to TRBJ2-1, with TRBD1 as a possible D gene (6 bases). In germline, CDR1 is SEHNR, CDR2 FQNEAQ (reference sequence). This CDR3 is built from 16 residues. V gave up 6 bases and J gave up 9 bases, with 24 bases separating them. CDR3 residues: CASRMTRTQGRGEQFF. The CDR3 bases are TGTGCCAGCAGGATGACACGGACACAGGGAAGAGGTGAGCAGTTCTTC.

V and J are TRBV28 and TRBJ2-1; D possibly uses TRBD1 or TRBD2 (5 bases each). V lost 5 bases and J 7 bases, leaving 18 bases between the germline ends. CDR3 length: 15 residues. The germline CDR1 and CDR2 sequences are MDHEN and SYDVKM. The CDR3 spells CASSPPGTDDNEQFF. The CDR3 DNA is TGTGCCAGCAGTCCCCCAGGGACGGATGATAATGAGCAGTTCTTC.

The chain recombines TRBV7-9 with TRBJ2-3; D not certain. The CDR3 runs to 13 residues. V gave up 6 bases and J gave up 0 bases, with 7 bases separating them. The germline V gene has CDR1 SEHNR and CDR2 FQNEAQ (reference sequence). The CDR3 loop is CASRNPSTDTQYF. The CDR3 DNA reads TGTGCCAGCAGAAACCCTAGCACAGATACGCAGTATTTT.

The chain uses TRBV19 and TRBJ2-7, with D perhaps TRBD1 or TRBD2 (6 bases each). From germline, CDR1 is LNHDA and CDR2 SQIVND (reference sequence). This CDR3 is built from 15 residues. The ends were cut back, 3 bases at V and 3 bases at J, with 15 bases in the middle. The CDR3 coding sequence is TGTGCCAGTAGTATTGGGGGGCCGCGACACTACGAGCAGTACTTC. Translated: CASSIGGPRHYEQYF. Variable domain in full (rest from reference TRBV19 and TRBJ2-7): DGGITQSPKYLFRKEGQNVTLSCEQNLNHDAMYWYRQDPGQGLRLIYYSQIVNDFQKGDIAEGYSVSREKKESFPLTVTSAQKNPTAFYLCASSIGGPRHYEQYFGPGTRLTVT.

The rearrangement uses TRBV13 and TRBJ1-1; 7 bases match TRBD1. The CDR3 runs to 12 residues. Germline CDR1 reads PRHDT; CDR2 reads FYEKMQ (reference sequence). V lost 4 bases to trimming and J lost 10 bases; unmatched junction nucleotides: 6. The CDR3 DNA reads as TGTGCCAGCAGCTCCGGACAGGTAGGAGCTTTCTTT. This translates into CASSSGQVGAFF. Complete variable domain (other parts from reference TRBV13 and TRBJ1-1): AAGVIQSPRHLIKEKRETATLKCYPIPRHDTVYWYQQGPGQDPQFLISFYEKMQSDKGSIPDRFSAQQFSDYHSELNMSSLELGDSALYFCASSSGQVGAFFGQGTRLTVV.

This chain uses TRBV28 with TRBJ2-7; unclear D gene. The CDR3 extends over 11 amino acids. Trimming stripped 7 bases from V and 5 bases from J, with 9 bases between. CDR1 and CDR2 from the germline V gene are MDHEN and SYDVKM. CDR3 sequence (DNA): TGTGCCAGCATTTCGCAAAACGAGCAGTACTTC. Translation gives CASISQNEQYF. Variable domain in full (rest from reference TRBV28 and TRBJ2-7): DVKVTQSSRYLVKRTGEKVFLECVQDMDHENMFWYRQDPGLGLRLIYFSYDVKMKEKGDIPEGYSVSREKKERFSLILESASTNQTSMYLCASISQNEQYFGPGTRLTVT.

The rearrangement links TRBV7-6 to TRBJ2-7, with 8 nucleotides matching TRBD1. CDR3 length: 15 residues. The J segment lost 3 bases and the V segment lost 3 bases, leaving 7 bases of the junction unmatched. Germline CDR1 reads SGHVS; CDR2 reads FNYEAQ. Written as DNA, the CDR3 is TGTGCCAGCAGCTTCCATGGGACAGGATTCTACGAGCAGTACTTC. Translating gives CASSFHGTGFYEQYF. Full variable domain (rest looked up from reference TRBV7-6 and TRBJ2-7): GAGVSQSPRYKVTKRGQDVALRCDPISGHVSLYWYRQALGQGPEFLTYFNYEAQQDKSGLPNDRFSAERPEGSISTLTIQRTEQRDSAMYRCASSFHGTGFYEQYFGPGTRLTVT.

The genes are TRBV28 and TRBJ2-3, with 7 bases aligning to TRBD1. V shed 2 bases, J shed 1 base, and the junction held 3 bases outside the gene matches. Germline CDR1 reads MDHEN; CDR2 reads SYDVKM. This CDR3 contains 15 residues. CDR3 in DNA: TGTGCCAGCAGTTTAACAGGGGATCGCACAGATACGCAGTATTTT. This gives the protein CASSLTGDRTDTQYF.

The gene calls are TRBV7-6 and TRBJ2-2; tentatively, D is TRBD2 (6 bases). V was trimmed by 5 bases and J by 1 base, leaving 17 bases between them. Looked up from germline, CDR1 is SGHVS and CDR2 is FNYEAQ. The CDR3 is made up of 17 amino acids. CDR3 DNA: TGTGCCAGCAGCCCCCACGCCTGGGGACTGAACACCGGGGAGCTGTTTTTT. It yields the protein CASSPHAWGLNTGELFF.

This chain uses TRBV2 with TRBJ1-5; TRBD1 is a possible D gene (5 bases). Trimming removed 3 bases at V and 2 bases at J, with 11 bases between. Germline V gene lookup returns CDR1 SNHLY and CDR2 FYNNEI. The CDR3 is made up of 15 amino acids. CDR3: CASSEQGRGNQPQHF. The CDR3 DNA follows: TGTGCCAGCAGTGAGCAGGGAAGGGGCAATCAGCCCCAGCATTTT. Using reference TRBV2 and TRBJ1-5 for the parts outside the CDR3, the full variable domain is EPEVTQTPSHQVTQMGQEVILRCVPISNHLYFYWYRQILGQKVEFLVSFYNNEISEKSEIFDDQFSVERPDGSNFTLKIRSTKLEDSAMYFCASSEQGRGNQPQHFGDGTRLSIL.

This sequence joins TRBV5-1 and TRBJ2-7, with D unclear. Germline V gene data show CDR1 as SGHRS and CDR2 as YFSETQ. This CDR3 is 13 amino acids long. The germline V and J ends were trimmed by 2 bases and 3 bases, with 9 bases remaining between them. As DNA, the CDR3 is TGCGCCAGCAGCTTCGTAGGCGACTACGAGCAGTACTTC. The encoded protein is CASSFVGDYEQYF.

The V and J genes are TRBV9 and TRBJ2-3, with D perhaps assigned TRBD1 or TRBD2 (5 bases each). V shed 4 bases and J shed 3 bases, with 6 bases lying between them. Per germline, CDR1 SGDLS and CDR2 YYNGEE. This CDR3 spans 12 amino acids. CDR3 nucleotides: TGTGCCAGCAGCTGGGGGACAGATACGCAGTATTTT. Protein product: CASSWGTDTQYF.

CDR3 sequence reads: CASSTPGTGTYEQYF. CDR3 nucleotide sequence: TGTGCCAGCAGCACCCCCGGGACAGGAACCTACGAGCAGTACTTC. The rearrangement uses TRBV5-4 and TRBJ2-7; TRBD1 matches 8 bases. The CDR3 spans 15 residues. Germline CDR1 and CDR2: SGHNT and YYREEE (reference sequence). V dropped 4 bases and J dropped 2; count of bases not matched to a gene: 8.

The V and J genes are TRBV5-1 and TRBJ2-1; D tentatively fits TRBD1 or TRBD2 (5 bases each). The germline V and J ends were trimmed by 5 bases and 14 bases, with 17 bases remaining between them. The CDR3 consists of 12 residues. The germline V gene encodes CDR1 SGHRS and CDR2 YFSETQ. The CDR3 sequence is CASRPGTQEKFF. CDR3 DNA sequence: TGCGCCAGCAGACCCGGGACCCAGGAAAAGTTCTTC. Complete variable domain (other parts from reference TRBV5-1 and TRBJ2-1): KAGVTQTPRYLIKTRGQQVTLSCSPISGHRSVSWYQQTPGQGLQFLFEYFSETQRNKGNFPGRFSGRQFSNSRSEMNVSTLELGDSALYLCASRPGTQEKFFGPGTRLTVL.

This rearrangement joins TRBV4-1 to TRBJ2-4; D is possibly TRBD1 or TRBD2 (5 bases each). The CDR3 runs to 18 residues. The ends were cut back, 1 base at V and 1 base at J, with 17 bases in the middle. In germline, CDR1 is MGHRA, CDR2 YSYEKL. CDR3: CASSQGGTTGRAKNIQYF. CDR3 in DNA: TGCGCCAGCAGCCAAGGGGGGACCACTGGCCGGGCCAAAAACATTCAGTACTTC.

CDR3 DNA: TGTGCCAGCAGTTACGTACAGGAGGTCGATCAGCCCCAGCATTTT. It translates to CASSYVQEVDQPQHF. V and J are TRBV6-6 and TRBJ1-5, with D possibly being TRBD1 (5 bases). Trimming shortened V by 2 bases and J by 5 bases, and 13 bases separated the two germline ends. This CDR3 region has 15 residues. CDR1 and CDR2 from the germline V gene are MNHNY and SVGAGI (reference sequence).

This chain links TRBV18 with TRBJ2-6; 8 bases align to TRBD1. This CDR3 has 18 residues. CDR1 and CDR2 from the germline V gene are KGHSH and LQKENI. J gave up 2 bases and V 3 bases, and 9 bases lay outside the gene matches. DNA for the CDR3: TGTGCCAGCTCACCTAGGAGGACAGGGCGCACTGGGGCCAACGTCCTGACTTTC. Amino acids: CASSPRRTGRTGANVLTF.

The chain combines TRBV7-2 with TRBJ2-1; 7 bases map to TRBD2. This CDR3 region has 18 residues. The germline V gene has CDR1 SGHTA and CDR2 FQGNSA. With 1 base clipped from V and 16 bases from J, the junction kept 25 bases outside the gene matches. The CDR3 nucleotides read TGTGCCAGCAGCTTAGAGAGTGGTCGGCTAGCGGAGACGCTTATGACCTTCTTC. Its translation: CASSLESGRLAETLMTFF.

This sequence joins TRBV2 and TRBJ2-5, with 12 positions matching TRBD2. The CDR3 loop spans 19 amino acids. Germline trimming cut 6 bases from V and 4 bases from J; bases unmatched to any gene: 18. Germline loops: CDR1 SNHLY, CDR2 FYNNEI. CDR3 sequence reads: CASRPLGGRLAGVGETQYF. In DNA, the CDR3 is TGTGCCAGCAGACCCCTTGGGGGAAGACTAGCGGGAGTAGGAGAGACCCAGTACTTC.

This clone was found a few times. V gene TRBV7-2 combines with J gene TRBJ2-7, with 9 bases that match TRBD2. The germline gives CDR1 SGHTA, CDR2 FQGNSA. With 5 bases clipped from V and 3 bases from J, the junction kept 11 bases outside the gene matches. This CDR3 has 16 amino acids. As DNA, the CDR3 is TGTGCCAGCAGCCCCCGTGGGGGTAGCGGGGGCTACGAGCAGTACTTC. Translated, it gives CASSPRGGSGGYEQYF.

This CDR3 reads CASSRVGDGYTF. The CDR3 nucleotides read TGTGCCAGTAGTCGGGTGGGGGATGGCTACACCTTC. J is TRBJ1-2 and V is TRBV19; TRBD1 is a possible D gene (5 bases). Germline loops: CDR1 LNHDA, CDR2 SQIVND (reference sequence). With 5 bases removed from V and 6 bases from J, the gap between germline ends came to 10 bases. There are 12 residues in the CDR3.

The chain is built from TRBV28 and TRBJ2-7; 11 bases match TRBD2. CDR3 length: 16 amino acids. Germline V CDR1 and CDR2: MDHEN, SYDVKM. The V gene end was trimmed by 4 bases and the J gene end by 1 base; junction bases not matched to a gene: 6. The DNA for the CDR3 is TGTGCCAGCAGTTCGGGACTAGCGGTGCCATCCTACGAGCAGTACTTC. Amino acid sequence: CASSSGLAVPSYEQYF.

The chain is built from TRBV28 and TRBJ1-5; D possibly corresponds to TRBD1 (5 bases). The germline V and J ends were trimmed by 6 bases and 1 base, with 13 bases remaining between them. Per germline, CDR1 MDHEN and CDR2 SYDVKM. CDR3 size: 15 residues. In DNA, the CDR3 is TGTGCCAGCAGCACCCGACGGACAAGCAATCAGCCCCAGCATTTT. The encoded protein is CASSTRRTSNQPQHF. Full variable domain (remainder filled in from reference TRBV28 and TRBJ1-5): DVKVTQSSRYLVKRTGEKVFLECVQDMDHENMFWYRQDPGLGLRLIYFSYDVKMKEKGDIPEGYSVSREKKERFSLILESASTNQTSMYLCASSTRRTSNQPQHFGDGTRLSIL.

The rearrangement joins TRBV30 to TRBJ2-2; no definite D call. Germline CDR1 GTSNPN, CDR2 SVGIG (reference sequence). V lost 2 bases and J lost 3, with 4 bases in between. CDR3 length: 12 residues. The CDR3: CAWSLHTGELFF. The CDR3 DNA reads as TGTGCCTGGAGTCTCCACACCGGGGAGCTGTTTTTT.

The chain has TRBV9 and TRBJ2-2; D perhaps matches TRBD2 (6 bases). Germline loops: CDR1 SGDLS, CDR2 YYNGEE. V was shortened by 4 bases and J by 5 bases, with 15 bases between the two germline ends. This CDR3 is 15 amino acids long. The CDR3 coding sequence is TGTGCCAGCAGCTTGTTCCGGGGGACGACCGGGGAGCTGTTTTTT. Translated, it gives CASSLFRGTTGELFF.

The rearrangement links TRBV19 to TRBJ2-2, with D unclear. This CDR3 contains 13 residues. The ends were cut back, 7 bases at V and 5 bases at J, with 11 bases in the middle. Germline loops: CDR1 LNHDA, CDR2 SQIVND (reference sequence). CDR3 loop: CASNPPFTGELFF. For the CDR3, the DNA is TGTGCCAGTAATCCTCCTTTTACCGGGGAGCTGTTTTTT.

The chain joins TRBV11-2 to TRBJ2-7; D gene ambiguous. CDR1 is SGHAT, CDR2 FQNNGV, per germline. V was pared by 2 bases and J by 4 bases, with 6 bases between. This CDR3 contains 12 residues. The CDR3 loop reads CASSLSRYEQYF. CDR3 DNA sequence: TGTGCCAGCAGCTTAAGTAGGTACGAGCAGTACTTC. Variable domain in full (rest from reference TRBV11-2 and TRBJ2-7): EAGVAQSPRYKIIEKRQSVAFWCNPISGHATLYWYQQILGQGPKLLIQFQNNGVVDDSQLPKDRFSAERLKGVDSTLKIQPAKLEDSAVYLCASSLSRYEQYFGPGTRLTVT.

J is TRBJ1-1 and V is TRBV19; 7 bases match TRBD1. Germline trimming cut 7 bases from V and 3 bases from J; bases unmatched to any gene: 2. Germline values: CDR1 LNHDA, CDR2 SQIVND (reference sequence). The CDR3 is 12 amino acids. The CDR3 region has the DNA TGTGCCAGTACCGACAGGGACACTGAAGCTTTCTTT. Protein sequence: CASTDRDTEAFF.